This T cell receptor (beta chain) was obtained from a study of blood T cells in healthy people across ages. This clonotype was picked up a small number of times. Its matching antigen is unknown. Isolating PBMCs gave at least 6 million of these cells per sample. General study results and limits: Age brought a roughly linear fall in TCR beta diversity measured per million T cells. CMV status of donors was unknown, possibly confounding expanded clonotype changes.

The V and J ends lost 5 bases and 3 bases, in that order; junction bases with no gene match: 11. CDR1 is ENHRY, CDR2 SYGVKD, per germline. The CDR3 spans 16 residues. Next came a second PCR, run for about 7 to 12 cycles, which used a sample-barcoded 5' primer along with a J-beta primer mix. From the 5' RACE reads, TCRdb called clonotypes with MiXCR, one entry per CDR3 protein. Seen here are 700,000 to 950,000 distinct CDR3 sequences, more than 45% observed once, and the top ten hold 22%. This clonotype was sampled from a man aged 30 to 45 in good health. Sequences were obtained from blood. This chain connects TRBV10-3 to TRBJ2-7; 9 positions agree with TRBD2. The CDR3 sequence: CAISRLIAGELYEQYF. The CDR3 bases are TGTGCCATCAGTCGTCTAATAGCGGGGGAGCTCTACGAGCAGTACTTC.